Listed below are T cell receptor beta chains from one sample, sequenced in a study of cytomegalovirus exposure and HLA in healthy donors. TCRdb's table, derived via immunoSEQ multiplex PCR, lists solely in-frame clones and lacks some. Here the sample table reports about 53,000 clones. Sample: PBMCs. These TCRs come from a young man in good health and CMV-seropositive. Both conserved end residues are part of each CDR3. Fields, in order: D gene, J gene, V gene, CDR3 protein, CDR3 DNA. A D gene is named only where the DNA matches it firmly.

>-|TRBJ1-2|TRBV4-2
CASSQDMYGYTF
TGTGCCAGCAGCCAAGATATGTATGGCTACACCTTC
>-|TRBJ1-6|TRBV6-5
CASSYRPGKSDSPLHF
TGTGCCAGCAGTTACCGCCCCGGGAAGAGTGATTCACCCCTCCACTTT
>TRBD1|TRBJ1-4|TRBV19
CASSTYRGQDEKLFF
TGTGCCAGTAGTACTTACAGGGGGCAAGACGAAAAACTGTTTTTT
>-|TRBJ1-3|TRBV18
CASSESVDTIYF
TGTGCCAGCTCAGAATCCGTAGACACCATATATTTT
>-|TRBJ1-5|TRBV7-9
CASSRSPGYDSNQPQHF
TGTGCCAGCAGTCGGTCCCCGGGATACGATAGCAATCAGCCCCAGCATTTT
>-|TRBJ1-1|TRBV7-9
CASSLSENTEAFF
TGTGCCAGCAGCTTAAGCGAGAACACTGAAGCTTTCTTT
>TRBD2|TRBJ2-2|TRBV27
CASSFGGAGELFF
TGTGCCAGCAGTTTTGGGGGGGCCGGGGAGCTGTTTTTT
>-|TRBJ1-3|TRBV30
CAWSVQFSGNTIYF
TGTGCCTGGAGTGTACAATTCTCTGGAAACACCATATATTTT
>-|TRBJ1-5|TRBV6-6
CASSQGGGNQPQHF
TGTGCCAGCAGCCAAGGGGGGGGCAATCAGCCCCAGCATTTT
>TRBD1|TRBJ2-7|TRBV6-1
CASSERGTVAYEQYF
TGTGCCAGCAGTGAAAGGGGGACAGTCGCCTACGAGCAGTACTTC
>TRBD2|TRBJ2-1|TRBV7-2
CASSAGLAGRDEQFF
TGTGCCAGCAGCGCAGGACTAGCCGGGCGGGATGAGCAGTTCTTC
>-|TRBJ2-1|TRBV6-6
CASSYSLEQFF
TGTGCCAGCAGTTATAGTCTGGAGCAGTTCTTC
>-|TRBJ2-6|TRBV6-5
CARQGFAGANVLTF
TGTGCCAGGCAGGGTTTCGCTGGGGCCAACGTCCTGACTTTC
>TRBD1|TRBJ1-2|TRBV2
CASSEGQGAQNGGYTF
TGTGCCAGCAGTGAAGGACAGGGGGCGCAAAACGGTGGCTACACCTTC
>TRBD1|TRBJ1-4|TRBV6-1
CASIEPGQLNEKLFF
TGTGCCAGCATTGAACCGGGACAGCTGAATGAAAAACTGTTTTTT
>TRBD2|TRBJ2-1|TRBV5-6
CASSLGGRRLSEQFF
TGTGCCAGCAGCTTAGGCGGGAGAAGGTTAAGTGAGCAGTTCTTC
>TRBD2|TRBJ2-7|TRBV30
CAWSVMTSGTYEQYF
TGTGCCTGGAGTGTTATGACTAGCGGGACCTACGAGCAGTACTTC
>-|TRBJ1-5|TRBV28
CASSFELVRDQPQHF
TGTGCCAGCAGTTTTGAACTAGTCAGAGATCAGCCCCAGCATTTT
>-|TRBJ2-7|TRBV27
CASSLVTGSYEQYF
TGTGCCAGCAGTTTAGTGACGGGGTCCTACGAGCAGTACTTC
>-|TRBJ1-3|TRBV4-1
CASSQDPRRPGSGNTIYF
TGCGCCAGCAGCCAAGATCCACGGAGGCCCGGCTCTGGAAACACCATATATTTT